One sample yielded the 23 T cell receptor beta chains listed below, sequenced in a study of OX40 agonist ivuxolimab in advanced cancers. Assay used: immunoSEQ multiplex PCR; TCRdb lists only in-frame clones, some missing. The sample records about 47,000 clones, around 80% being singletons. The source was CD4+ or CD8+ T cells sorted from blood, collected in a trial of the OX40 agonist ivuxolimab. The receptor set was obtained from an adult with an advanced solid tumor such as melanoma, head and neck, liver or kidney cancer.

CDR3 nucleotide sequence: TGTGCCAGCAGCCCGGGACAGGGGCGGTTGGATACGCAGTATTTT. It yields the protein CASSPGQGRLDTQYF. The genes are TRBV11-2 and TRBJ2-3; 10 nucleotides align to TRBD1. The CDR3 runs to 15 residues. Germline CDR1 and CDR2: SGHAT and FQNNGV. V lost 5 bases to trimming and J lost 6 bases; unmatched junction nucleotides: 8. The whole variable domain, filled in from reference TRBV11-2 and TRBJ2-3, reads EAGVAQSPRYKIIEKRQSVAFWCNPISGHATLYWYQQILGQGPKLLIQFQNNGVVDDSQLPKDRFSAERLKGVDSTLKIQPAKLEDSAVYLCASSPGQGRLDTQYFGPGTRLTVL.

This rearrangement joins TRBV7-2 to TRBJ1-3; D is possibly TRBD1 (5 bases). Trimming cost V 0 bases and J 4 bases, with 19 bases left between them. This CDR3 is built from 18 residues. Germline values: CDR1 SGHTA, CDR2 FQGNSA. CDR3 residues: CASSLAPYSGEFGNTIYF. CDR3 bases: TGTGCCAGCAGCTTAGCACCCTATTCGGGGGAATTCGGAAACACCATATATTTT. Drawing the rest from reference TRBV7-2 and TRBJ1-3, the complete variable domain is GAGVSQSPSNKVTEKGKDVELRCDPISGHTALYWYRQSLGQGLEFLIYFQGNSAPDKSGLPSDRFSAERTGGSVSTLTIQRTQQEDSAVYLCASSLAPYSGEFGNTIYFGEGSWLTVV.

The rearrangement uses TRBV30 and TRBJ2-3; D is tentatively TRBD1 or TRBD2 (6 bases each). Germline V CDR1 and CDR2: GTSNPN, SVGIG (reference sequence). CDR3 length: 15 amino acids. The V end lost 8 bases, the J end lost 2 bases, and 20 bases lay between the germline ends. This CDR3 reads CAGSKGGGITDTQYF. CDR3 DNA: TGTGCCGGGTCCAAGGGGGGCGGGATCACAGATACGCAGTATTTT.

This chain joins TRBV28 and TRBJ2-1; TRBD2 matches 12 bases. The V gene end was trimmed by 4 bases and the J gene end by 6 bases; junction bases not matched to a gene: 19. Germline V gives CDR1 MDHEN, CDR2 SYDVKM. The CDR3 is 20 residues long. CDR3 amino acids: CASSSPDRGLAGGPGNEQFF. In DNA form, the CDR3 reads TGTGCCAGCAGTTCTCCCGACAGGGGGCTAGCGGGAGGGCCGGGCAATGAGCAGTTCTTC.

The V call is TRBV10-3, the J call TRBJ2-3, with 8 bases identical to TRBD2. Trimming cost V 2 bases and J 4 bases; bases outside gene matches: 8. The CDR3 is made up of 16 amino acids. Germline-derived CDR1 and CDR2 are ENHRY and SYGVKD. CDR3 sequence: CAISEGGAGASDTQYF. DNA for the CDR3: TGTGCCATCAGTGAGGGGGGAGCGGGGGCCTCAGATACGCAGTATTTT.

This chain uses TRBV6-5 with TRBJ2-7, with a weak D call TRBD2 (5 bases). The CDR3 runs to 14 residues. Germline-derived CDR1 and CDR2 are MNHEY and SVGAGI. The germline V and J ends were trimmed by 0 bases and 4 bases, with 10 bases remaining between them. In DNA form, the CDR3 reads TGTGCCAGCAGTTACTCTGGGAGTGTGTACGAGCAGTACTTC. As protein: CASSYSGSVYEQYF.

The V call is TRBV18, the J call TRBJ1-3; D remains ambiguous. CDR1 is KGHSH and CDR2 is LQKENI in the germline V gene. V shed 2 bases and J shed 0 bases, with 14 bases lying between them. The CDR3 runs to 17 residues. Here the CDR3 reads CASSPFSGRSSGNTIYF. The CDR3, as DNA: TGTGCCAGCTCACCATTCTCGGGAAGGAGCTCTGGAAACACCATATATTTT.

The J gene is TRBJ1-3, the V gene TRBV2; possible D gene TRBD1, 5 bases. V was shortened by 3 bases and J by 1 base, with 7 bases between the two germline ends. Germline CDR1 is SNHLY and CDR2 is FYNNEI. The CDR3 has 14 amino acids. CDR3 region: CASSDSGSGNTIYF. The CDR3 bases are TGTGCCAGCAGTGACTCAGGGTCTGGAAACACCATATATTTT.

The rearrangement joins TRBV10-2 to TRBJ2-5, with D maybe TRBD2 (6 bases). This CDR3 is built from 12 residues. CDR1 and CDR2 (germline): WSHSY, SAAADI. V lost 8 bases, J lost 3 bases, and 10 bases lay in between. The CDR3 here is CASLEGEETQYF. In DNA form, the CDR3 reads TGCGCCAGCTTGGAGGGAGAAGAGACCCAGTACTTC.

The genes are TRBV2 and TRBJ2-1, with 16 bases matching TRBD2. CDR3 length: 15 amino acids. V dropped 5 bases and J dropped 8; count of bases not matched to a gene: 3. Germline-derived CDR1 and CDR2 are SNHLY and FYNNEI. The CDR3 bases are TGTGCCAGCAGTCCGGGACTAGCGGGAGGGCATGAGCAGTTCTTC. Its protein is CASSPGLAGGHEQFF.

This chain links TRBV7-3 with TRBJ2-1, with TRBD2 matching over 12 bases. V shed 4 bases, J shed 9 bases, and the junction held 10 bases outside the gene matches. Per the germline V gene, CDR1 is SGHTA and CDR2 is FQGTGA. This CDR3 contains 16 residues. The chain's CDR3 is CASSSLAGGPSTEQFF. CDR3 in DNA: TGTGCCAGCAGCTCCCTAGCGGGAGGGCCATCGACTGAGCAGTTCTTC.

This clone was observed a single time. The CDR3: CASSLVSSGGRGQETQYF. The CDR3 region has the DNA TGCGCCAGCAGCTTGGTGTCTAGCGGAGGAAGGGGCCAAGAGACCCAGTACTTC. This chain joins TRBV5-1 and TRBJ2-5; 7 bases map to TRBD2. The length of the CDR3 is 18 residues. Germline CDR1 reads SGHRS; CDR2 reads YFSETQ. The ends lost 0 bases at V and 1 base at J; junction bases unmatched: 12.

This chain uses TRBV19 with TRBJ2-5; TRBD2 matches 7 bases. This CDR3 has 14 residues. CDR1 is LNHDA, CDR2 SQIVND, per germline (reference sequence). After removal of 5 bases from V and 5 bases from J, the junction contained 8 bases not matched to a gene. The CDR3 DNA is TGTGCCAGTAGTCCTCGACGGGAGGAGGAGACCCAGTACTTC. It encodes CASSPRREEETQYF. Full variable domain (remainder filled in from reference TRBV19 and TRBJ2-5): DGGITQSPKYLFRKEGQNVTLSCEQNLNHDAMYWYRQDPGQGLRLIYYSQIVNDFQKGDIAEGYSVSREKKESFPLTVTSAQKNPTAFYLCASSPRREEETQYFGPGTRLLVL.

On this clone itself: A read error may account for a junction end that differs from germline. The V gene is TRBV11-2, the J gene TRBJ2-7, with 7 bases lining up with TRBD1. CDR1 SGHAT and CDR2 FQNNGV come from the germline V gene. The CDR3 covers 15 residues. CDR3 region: CASSSTGQIVYGQYF. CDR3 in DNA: TGTGCCAGCAGCTCAACGGGACAGATTGTTTACGGGCAGTACTTC.

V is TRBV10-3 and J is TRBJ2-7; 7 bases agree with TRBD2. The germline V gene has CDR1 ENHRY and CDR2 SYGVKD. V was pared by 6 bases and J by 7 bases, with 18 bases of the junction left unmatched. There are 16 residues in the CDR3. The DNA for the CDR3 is TGTGCCATCAGAAGTTCGGCGCGACTGGGGCGGGGGGAGCAGTACTTC. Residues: CAIRSSARLGRGEQYF.

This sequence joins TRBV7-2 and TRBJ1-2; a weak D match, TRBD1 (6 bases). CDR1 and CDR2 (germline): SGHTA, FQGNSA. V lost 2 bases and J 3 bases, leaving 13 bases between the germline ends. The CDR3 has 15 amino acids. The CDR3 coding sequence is TGTGCCAGCAGCTTATCCAGGGGCCGCGACTATGGCTACACCTTC. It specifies CASSLSRGRDYGYTF.

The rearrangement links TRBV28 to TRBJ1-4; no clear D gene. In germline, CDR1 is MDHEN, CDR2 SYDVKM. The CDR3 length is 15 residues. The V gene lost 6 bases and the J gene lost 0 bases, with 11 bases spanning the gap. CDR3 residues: CASSLDPATNEKLFF. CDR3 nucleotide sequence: TGTGCCAGCAGCCTAGACCCTGCAACTAATGAAAAACTGTTTTTT.

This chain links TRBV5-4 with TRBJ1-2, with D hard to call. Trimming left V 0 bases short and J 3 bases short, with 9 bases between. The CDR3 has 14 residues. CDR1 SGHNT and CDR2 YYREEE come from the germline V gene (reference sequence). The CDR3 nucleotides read TGTGCCAGCAGCTTGGGGCAGGTCGACTATGGCTACACCTTC. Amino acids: CASSLGQVDYGYTF.

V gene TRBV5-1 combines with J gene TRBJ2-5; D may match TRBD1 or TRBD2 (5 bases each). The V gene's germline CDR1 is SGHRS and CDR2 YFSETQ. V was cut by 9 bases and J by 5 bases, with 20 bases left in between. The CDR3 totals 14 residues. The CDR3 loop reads CATTRGGVDETQYF. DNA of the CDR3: TGCGCCACCACCCGTGGGGGAGTGGATGAGACCCAGTACTTC. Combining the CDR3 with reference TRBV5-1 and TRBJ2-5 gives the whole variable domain KAGVTQTPRYLIKTRGQQVTLSCSPISGHRSVSWYQQTPGQGLQFLFEYFSETQRNKGNFPGRFSGRQFSNSRSEMNVSTLELGDSALYLCATTRGGVDETQYFGPGTRLLVL.

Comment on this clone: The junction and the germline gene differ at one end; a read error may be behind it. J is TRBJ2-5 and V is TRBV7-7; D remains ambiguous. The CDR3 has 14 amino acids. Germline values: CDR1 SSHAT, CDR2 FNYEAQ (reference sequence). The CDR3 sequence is CASSLGPDQETQYF. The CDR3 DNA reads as TGTGCTAGCAGCTTAGGGCCAGATCAAGAGACCCAGTACTTC.

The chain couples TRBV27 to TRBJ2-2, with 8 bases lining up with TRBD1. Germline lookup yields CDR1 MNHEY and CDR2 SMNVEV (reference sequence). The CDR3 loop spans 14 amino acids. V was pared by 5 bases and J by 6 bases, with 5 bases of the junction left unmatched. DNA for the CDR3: TGTGCCAGCAGTGCCCGACAGGGGCCCGGGGAGCTGTTTTTT. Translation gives CASSARQGPGELFF.

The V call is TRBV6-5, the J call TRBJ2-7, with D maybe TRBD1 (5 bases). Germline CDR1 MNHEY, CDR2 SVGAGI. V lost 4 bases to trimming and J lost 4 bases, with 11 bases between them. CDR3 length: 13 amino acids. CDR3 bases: TGTGCCAGCAGTTGGGGCGGAAGTTACGAGCAGTACTTC. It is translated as CASSWGGSYEQYF.

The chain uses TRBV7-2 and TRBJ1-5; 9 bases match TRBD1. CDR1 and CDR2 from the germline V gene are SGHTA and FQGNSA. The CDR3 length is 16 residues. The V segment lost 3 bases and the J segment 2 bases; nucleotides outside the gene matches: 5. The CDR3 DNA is TGTGCCAGCAGCTTGTCCCGGGACAGGGGCAATCAGCCCCAGCATTTT. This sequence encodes CASSLSRDRGNQPQHF. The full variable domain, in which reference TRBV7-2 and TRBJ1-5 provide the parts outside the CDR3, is GAGVSQSPSNKVTEKGKDVELRCDPISGHTALYWYRQSLGQGLEFLIYFQGNSAPDKSGLPSDRFSAERTGGSVSTLTIQRTQQEDSAVYLCASSLSRDRGNQPQHFGDGTRLSIL.